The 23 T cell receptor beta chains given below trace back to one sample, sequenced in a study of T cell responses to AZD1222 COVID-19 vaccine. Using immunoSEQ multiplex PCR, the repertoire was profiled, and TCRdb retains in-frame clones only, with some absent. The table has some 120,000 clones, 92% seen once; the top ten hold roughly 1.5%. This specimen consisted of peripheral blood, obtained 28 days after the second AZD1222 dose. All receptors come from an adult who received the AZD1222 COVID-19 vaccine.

The CDR3 here is CASSTHQGAKDEKLFF. The CDR3 DNA is TGTGCCAGCAGCACGCATCAGGGGGCCAAGGATGAAAAACTGTTTTTT. This chain links TRBV7-6 with TRBJ1-4; TRBD1 matches 8 bases. The length of the CDR3 is 16 residues. V lost 5 bases and J lost 6; bases outside the gene matches: 11. Germline V gives CDR1 SGHVS, CDR2 FNYEAQ. Full variable domain (missing parts from reference TRBV7-6 and TRBJ1-4): GAGVSQSPRYKVTKRGQDVALRCDPISGHVSLYWYRQALGQGPEFLTYFNYEAQQDKSGLPNDRFSAERPEGSISTLTIQRTEQRDSAMYRCASSTHQGAKDEKLFFGSGTQLSVL.

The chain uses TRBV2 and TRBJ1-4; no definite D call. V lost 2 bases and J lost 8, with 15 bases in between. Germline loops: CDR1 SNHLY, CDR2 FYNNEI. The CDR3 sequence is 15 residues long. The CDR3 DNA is TGTGCCAGCAGTGAAAAAAGTAGCGAGCGAGAAAAACTGTTTTTT. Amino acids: CASSEKSSEREKLFF.

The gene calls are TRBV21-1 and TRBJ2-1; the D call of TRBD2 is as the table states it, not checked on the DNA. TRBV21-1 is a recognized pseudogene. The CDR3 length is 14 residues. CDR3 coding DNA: TGTGCCAGCAGCAAAGTTCGGGAGTACAATGAGCAGTTCTTC. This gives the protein CASSKVREYNEQFF.

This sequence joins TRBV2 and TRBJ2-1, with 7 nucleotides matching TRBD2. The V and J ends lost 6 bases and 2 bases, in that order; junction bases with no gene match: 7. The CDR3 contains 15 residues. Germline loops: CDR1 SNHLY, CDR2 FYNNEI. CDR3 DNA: TGTGCCAGCAGCGGGGACTACGGCCCCTACAATGAGCAGTTCTTC. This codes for CASSGDYGPYNEQFF.

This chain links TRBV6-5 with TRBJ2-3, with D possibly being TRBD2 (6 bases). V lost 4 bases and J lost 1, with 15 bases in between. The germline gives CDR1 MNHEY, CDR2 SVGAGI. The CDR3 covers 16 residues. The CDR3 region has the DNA TGTGCCAGCAGTTTGACAATAGGAGGGGGCACAGATACGCAGTATTTT. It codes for CASSLTIGGGTDTQYF.

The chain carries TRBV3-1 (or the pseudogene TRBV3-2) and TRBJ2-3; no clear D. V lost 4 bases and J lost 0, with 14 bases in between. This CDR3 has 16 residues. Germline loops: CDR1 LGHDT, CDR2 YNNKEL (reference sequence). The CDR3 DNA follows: TGTGCCAGCAGCCTGGTCCCGTTTGGGAGCACAGATACGCAGTATTTT. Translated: CASSLVPFGSTDTQYF.

Written as DNA, the CDR3 is TGCAGTGCTAGTGATGTAGGGATTGACACTGAAGCTTTCTTT. It specifies CSASDVGIDTEAFF. V usage is TRBV20-1 and J usage is TRBJ1-1; the D is unclear. The V gene's germline CDR1 is DFQATT and CDR2 SNEGSKA (reference sequence). This CDR3 region has 14 residues. V dropped 3 bases and J dropped 3 bases, with 14 bases sitting between them.

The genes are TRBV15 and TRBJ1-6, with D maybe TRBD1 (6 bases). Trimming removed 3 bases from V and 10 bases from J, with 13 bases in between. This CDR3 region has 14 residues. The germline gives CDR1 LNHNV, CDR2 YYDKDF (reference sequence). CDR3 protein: CATSSGGGRSPLHF. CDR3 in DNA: TGTGCCACCAGCAGTGGGGGCGGGCGATCACCCCTCCACTTT.

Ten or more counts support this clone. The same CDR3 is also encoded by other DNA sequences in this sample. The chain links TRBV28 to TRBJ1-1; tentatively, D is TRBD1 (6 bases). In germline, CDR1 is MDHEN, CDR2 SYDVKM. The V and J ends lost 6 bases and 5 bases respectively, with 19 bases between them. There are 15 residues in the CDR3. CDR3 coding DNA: TGTGCCAGCAGGCCTCTCTTAGGGGGAGCAACTGAAGCTTTCTTT. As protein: CASRPLLGGATEAFF.

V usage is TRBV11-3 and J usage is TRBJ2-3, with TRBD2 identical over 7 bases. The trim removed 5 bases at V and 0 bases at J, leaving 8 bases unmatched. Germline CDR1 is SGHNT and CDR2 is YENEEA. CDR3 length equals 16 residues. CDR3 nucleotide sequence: TGTGCCAGCAGCCTCACCTCGACTAGCAGCACAGATACGCAGTATTTT. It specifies CASSLTSTSSTDTQYF.

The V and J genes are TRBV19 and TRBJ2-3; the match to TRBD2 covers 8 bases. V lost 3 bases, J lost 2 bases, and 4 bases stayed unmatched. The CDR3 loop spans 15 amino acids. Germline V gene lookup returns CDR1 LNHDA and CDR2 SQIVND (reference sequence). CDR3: CASSITSGHTDTQYF. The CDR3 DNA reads TGTGCCAGTAGTATTACTAGCGGACACACAGATACGCAGTATTTT.

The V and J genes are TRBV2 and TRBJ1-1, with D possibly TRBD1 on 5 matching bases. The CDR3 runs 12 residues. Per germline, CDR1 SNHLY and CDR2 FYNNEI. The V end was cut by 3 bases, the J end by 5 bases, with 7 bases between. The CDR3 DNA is TGTGCCAGCAGTGAGGGGGGGACTGAAGCTTTCTTT. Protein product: CASSEGGTEAFF.

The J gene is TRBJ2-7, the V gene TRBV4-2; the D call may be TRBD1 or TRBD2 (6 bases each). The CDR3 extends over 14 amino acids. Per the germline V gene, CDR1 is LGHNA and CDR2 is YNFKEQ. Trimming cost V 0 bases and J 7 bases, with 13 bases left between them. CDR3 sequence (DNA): TGTGCCAGCAGCCAAGAGGTAACAGGGAGGGAGCAGTACTTC. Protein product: CASSQEVTGREQYF.

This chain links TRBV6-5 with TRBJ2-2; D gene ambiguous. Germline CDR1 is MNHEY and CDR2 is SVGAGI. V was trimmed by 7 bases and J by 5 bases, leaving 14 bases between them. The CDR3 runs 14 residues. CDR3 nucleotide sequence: TGTGCCAGCAACGACCCTTTAGGAACCGGGGAGCTGTTTTTT. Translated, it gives CASNDPLGTGELFF.

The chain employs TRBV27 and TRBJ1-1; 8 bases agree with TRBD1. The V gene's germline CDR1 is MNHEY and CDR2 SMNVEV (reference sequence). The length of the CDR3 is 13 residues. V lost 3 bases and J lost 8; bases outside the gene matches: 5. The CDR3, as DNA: TGTGCCAGCAGTTTCGGACAGGGTAGGGAAGCTTTCTTT. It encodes CASSFGQGREAFF.

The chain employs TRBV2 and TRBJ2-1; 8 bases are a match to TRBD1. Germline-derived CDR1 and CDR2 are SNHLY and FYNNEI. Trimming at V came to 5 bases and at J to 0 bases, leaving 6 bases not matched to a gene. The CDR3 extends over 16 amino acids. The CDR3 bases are TGTGCCAGCAGTAGACAGGGGCCCAGCTCCTACAATGAGCAGTTCTTC. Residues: CASSRQGPSSYNEQFF.

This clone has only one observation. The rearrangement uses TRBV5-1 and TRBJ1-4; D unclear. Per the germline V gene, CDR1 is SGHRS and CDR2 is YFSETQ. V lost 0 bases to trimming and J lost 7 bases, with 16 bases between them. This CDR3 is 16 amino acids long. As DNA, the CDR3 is TGCGCCAGCAGCTTGGGGGTCGGGCAGGAGGCTGAAAAACTGTTTTTT. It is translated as CASSLGVGQEAEKLFF.

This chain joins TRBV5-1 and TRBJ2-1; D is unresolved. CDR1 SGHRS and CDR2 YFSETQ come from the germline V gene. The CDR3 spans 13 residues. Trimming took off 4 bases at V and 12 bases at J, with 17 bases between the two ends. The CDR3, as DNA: TGCGCCAGCAGCATCTCTTCTGGTTCGCGGCAGTTCTTC. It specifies CASSISSGSRQFF.

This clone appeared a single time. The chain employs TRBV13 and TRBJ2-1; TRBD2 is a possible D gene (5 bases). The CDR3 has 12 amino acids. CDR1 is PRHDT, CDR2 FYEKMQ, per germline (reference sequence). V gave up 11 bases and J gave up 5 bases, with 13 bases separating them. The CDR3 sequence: CAAAGADNEQFF. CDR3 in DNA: TGTGCCGCCGCGGGTGCAGACAATGAGCAGTTCTTC.

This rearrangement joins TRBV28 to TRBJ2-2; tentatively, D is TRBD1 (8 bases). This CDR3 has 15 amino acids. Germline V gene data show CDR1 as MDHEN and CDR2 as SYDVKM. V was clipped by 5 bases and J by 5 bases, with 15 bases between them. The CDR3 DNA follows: TGTGCCAGCAGTAGCGGGACAGGAGTGACCGGGGAGCTGTTTTTT. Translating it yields CASSSGTGVTGELFF.

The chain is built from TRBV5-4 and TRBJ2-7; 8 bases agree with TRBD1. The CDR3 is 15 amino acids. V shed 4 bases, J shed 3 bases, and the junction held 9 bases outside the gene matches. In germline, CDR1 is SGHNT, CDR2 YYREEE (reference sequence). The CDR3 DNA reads TGTGCCAGCAGCCCGCGGACAGGGAAGGGCTACGAGCAGTACTTC. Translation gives CASSPRTGKGYEQYF. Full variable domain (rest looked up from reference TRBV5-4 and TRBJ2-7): ETGVTQSPTHLIKTRGQQVTLRCSSQSGHNTVSWYQQALGQGPQFIFQYYREEENGRGNFPPRFSGLQFPNYSSELNVNALELDDSALYLCASSPRTGKGYEQYFGPGTRLTVT.

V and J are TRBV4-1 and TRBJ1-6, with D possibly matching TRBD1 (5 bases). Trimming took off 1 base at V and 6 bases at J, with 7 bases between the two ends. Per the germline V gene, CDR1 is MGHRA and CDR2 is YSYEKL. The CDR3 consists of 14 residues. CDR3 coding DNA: TGCGCCAGCAGCCAAGCGGGGACTAATTCACCCCTCCACTTT. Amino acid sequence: CASSQAGTNSPLHF.

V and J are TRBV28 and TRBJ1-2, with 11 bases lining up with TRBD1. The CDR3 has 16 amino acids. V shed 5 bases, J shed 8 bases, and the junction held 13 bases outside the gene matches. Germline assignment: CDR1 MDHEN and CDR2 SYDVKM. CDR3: CASSLPPGQGAGGYTF. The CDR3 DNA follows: TGTGCCAGCAGTCTCCCTCCTGGACAGGGGGCCGGAGGCTACACCTTC.